This entry features one TCR beta chain sequence. Method: immunoSEQ multiplex PCR; TCRdb's copy keeps in-frame clones and lacks some. The sample lists over 350,000 clones; about 86% were seen once. The data stem from a study of blood T cell repertoires in COVID-19. Study overall: Samples representing acute and convalescent COVID-19 were sourced from the United States, Italy and Spain. PBMCs, B-cell-depleted T cells, or T cells provided the cDNA or gDNA that made up the material.

Each participant's cohort was designated according to participant-reported clinical history. Donors in Cohort 3 who had recovered were those with two negative PCRs, healthcare professional clearance, or resolution of their symptoms. Germline CDR1 SEHNR, CDR2 FQNEAQ (reference sequence). There are 12 residues in the CDR3. Trimming took 5 bases from V and 7 from J, leaving 8 bases between them. This chain links TRBV7-9 with TRBJ2-2; D is undetermined. The specimen was PBMCs or T cells enriched from blood (not recorded which). The source of this sequence is a woman aged 45-60 years who had recovered from COVID-19. Written as DNA, the CDR3 is TGTGCCAGCAGCCTTGAGTTCGGGGAGCTGTTTTTT. The encoded protein is CASSLEFGELFF.